This T cell receptor (beta chain) appears in the sequencing data of a study of PD-1 blockade in classical Hodgkin lymphoma. Sequencing was performed with immunoSEQ multiplex PCR; in TCRdb, only in-frame clones are kept and a portion is missing. The sample records approximately 44,000 clones, 55% to 80% being singletons. The time point denotes: cycle 4 day 1 (C4D1), after about 6 weeks of nivolumab. Following autologous stem cell transplantation, relapse occurred in every patient, and exposure to brentuximab vedotin varied. The CDR3 covers 13 residues. The germline V gene has CDR1 GTSNPN and CDR2 SVGIG (reference sequence). The trim removed 2 bases at V and 4 bases at J, leaving 4 bases unmatched.

The V and J genes are TRBV30 and TRBJ2-5; 7 bases line up with TRBD1. The clonotype comes from a human donor with classical Hodgkin lymphoma. Here the sequenced sample was peripheral blood mononuclear cells (PBMCs), taken before the fourth cycle of nivolumab. The CDR3 here is CAWSPRGRETQYF. The CDR3 DNA sequence: TGTGCCTGGAGTCCCAGGGGGAGAGAGACCCAGTACTTC.